This T cell receptor beta chain was documented in a study of cytomegalovirus exposure and HLA in healthy donors. Germline V gives CDR1 SGHKS, CDR2 YYEKEE (reference sequence). Trimming removed 1 base at V and 5 bases at J, with 6 bases between. The CDR3 spans 13 residues. This clone came up many times. 13 Jbeta primers and 60 Vbeta primers were used for the PCR. Only in-frame clones appear in the TCRdb table, and some are missing; sequencing was by immunoSEQ multiplex PCR. The table lists around 68,000 clones, less than 70% of them singletons. V gene TRBV5-5 combines with J gene TRBJ1-4, with D uncertain. The sequence came from a woman aged 30 to 39 in good health and CMV-seronegative. The specimen was PBMCs. Here the CDR3 reads CASSLFGNEKLFF. DNA of the CDR3: TGTGCCAGCAGCTTGTTCGGGAATGAAAAACTGTTTTTT.